The 31 T cell receptor beta chains below all came from one sample that was sequenced in a study of shared clonotypes between healthy human individuals. Only in-frame clones appear in the TCRdb table, and some are missing; sequencing was by immunoSEQ multiplex PCR. The data show under 200,000 clones, 85% to 95% seen once. The sample was naive CD4+ T cells sorted from blood. The sample's subset: CD45RA+ positively selected. The receptor set was obtained from a woman in her twenties or thirties in good health.

The chain links TRBV6-1 to TRBJ1-3, with TRBD1 matching over 7 bases. This CDR3 is built from 15 residues. Losses at the gene ends were 6 bases for V and 0 bases for J; bases not matched to a gene: 5. Germline values: CDR1 MNHNS, CDR2 SASEGT. The CDR3 DNA follows: TGTGCCAGCAGGAGACAGGGCAACTCTGGAAACACCATATATTTT. Translation: CASRRQGNSGNTIYF.

The chain links TRBV19 to TRBJ1-2; no clear D. The CDR3 runs to 13 residues. With 5 bases removed from V and 6 bases from J, the gap between germline ends came to 13 bases. The germline V gene has CDR1 LNHDA and CDR2 SQIVND (reference sequence). The CDR3 is CASSLRAGDGYTF. The CDR3 DNA follows: TGTGCCAGTAGTCTCCGGGCTGGGGATGGCTACACCTTC.

The chain has TRBV5-1 and TRBJ2-7, with 9 bases lining up with TRBD1. Germline V gene data show CDR1 as SGHRS and CDR2 as YFSETQ. Trimming cost V 2 bases and J 6 bases; bases outside gene matches: 6. The CDR3 has 14 amino acids. In DNA, the CDR3 is TGCGCCAGCAGCTTCCGGACAGGGGATGGCGAGCAGTACTTC. Encoded protein: CASSFRTGDGEQYF.

V usage is TRBV7-2 and J usage is TRBJ1-5; weak D call: TRBD1 (6 bases). Trimming pared 2 bases from V and 0 bases from J, leaving 17 bases between. Germline V gene data show CDR1 as SGHTA and CDR2 as FQGNSA. The CDR3 extends over 18 amino acids. Written as DNA, the CDR3 is TGTGCCAGCAGCTTAAGGGGGGGCAGGGGTTATAGCAATCAGCCCCAGCATTTT. Its protein is CASSLRGGRGYSNQPQHF.

The CDR3: CASSSGLAGAEQYF. The DNA of the CDR3 is TGTGCCAGCAGTTCGGGACTAGCGGGTGCCGAGCAGTACTTC. The gene calls are TRBV27 and TRBJ2-7; the match to TRBD2 covers 12 bases. The length of the CDR3 is 14 residues. Germline V lookup: CDR1 MNHEY, CDR2 SMNVEV (reference sequence). V lost 4 bases, J lost 6 bases, and 4 bases stayed unmatched.

DNA of the CDR3: TGTGCGGCCCGGGAGGGAGGGAGCACTGAAGCTTTCTTT. Residues: CAAREGGSTEAFF. V gene TRBV28 combines with J gene TRBJ1-1; unclear D gene. The germline V gene has CDR1 MDHEN and CDR2 SYDVKM. The CDR3 length is 13 residues.

The gene calls are TRBV27 and TRBJ1-3; D remains ambiguous. The germline V and J ends were trimmed by 4 bases and 4 bases, with 5 bases remaining between them. The CDR3 sequence is 12 residues long. The germline V gene has CDR1 MNHEY and CDR2 SMNVEV (reference sequence). The CDR3 loop is CASSSGGNTIYF. The DNA for the CDR3 is TGTGCCAGCAGTTCCGGGGGAAACACCATATATTTT.

This rearrangement joins TRBV19 to TRBJ1-5; 7 bases are shared with TRBD1. CDR1 and CDR2 (germline): LNHDA, SQIVND (reference sequence). The CDR3 length is 16 residues. V lost 6 bases, J lost 0 bases, and 8 bases stayed unmatched. The CDR3 is CASRKQGTYSNQPQHF. The DNA of the CDR3 is TGTGCCAGTAGAAAACAGGGGACCTATAGCAATCAGCCCCAGCATTTT. Together with reference TRBV19 and TRBJ1-5, the CDR3 gives the full variable domain: DGGITQSPKYLFRKEGQNVTLSCEQNLNHDAMYWYRQDPGQGLRLIYYSQIVNDFQKGDIAEGYSVSREKKESFPLTVTSAQKNPTAFYLCASRKQGTYSNQPQHFGDGTRLSIL.

The chain employs TRBV10-3 and TRBJ1-5; 8 bases match TRBD1. The V and J ends lost 5 bases and 0 bases, in that order; junction bases with no gene match: 3. Looked up from germline, CDR1 is ENHRY and CDR2 is SYGVKD. The CDR3 has 15 amino acids. In DNA form, the CDR3 reads TGTGCCATCAGTAGACAGGGGCCTAGCAATCAGCCCCAGCATTTT. Translation gives CAISRQGPSNQPQHF.

This chain uses TRBV11-3 with TRBJ2-5, with 8 nucleotides matching TRBD1. V lost 5 bases and J lost 5; bases outside the gene matches: 16. The germline V gene encodes CDR1 SGHNT and CDR2 YENEEA. The CDR3 length is 17 residues. The CDR3 DNA reads TGTGCCAGCAGCCCTACCTATTCAGGACAGGGTGAGGAGACCCAGTACTTC. It encodes CASSPTYSGQGEETQYF.

The rearrangement joins TRBV4-2 to TRBJ2-7; TRBD2 agrees at 7 bases. Germline assignment: CDR1 LGHNA and CDR2 YNFKEQ. The CDR3 loop spans 18 amino acids. V dropped 0 bases and J dropped 5; count of bases not matched to a gene: 16. DNA for the CDR3: TGTGCCAGCAGCCAAGAGGCCATTCTTAGCGGGCCGCCTGACGAGCAGTACTTC. Its translation is CASSQEAILSGPPDEQYF.

The chain couples TRBV27 to TRBJ2-7; TRBD2 matches at 9 bases. V lost 4 bases and J lost 5; bases outside the gene matches: 9. CDR3 length equals 15 residues. From germline, CDR1 is MNHEY and CDR2 SMNVEV (reference sequence). CDR3 residues: CASSSVASGNDEQYF. CDR3 DNA sequence: TGTGCCAGCAGTTCCGTGGCTAGCGGGAACGACGAGCAGTACTTC.

V usage is TRBV5-4 and J usage is TRBJ2-1, with 10 positions matching TRBD2. Germline assignment: CDR1 SGHNT and CDR2 YYREEE (reference sequence). V gave up 3 bases and J gave up 8 bases; unmatched junction bases: 8. The CDR3 runs 15 residues. The CDR3 DNA reads TGTGCCAGCAGCTCCAGACTAGCGGGCAGGGATGAGCAGTTCTTC. Amino acids: CASSSRLAGRDEQFF.

The chain carries TRBV11-2 and TRBJ2-7; D gene uncertain. The germline V gene encodes CDR1 SGHAT and CDR2 FQNNGV. Trimming took off 4 bases at V and 3 bases at J, with 4 bases between the two ends. The CDR3 is 11 residues long. CDR3 sequence reads: CASSSYYEQYF. DNA of the CDR3: TGTGCCAGCAGCTCCTACTACGAGCAGTACTTC.

This clone is a singleton in its sample. The rearrangement links TRBV19 to TRBJ2-5; D is perhaps TRBD1 (5 bases). Per germline, CDR1 LNHDA and CDR2 SQIVND (reference sequence). V lost 0 bases, J lost 5 bases, and 13 bases lay in between. CDR3 length equals 15 residues. In DNA form, the CDR3 reads TGTGCCAGTAGTATAGATCACAGGCCTCGGGAGACCCAGTACTTC. As protein: CASSIDHRPRETQYF. Full variable domain (remainder filled in from reference TRBV19 and TRBJ2-5): DGGITQSPKYLFRKEGQNVTLSCEQNLNHDAMYWYRQDPGQGLRLIYYSQIVNDFQKGDIAEGYSVSREKKESFPLTVTSAQKNPTAFYLCASSIDHRPRETQYFGPGTRLLVL.

V is TRBV10-3 and J is TRBJ2-5; D is unresolved. The CDR3 runs to 10 residues. V was cut by 10 bases and J by 1 base, with 4 bases left in between. The germline gives CDR1 ENHRY, CDR2 SYGVKD. DNA of the CDR3: TGTGCCACCGGCCAAGAGACCCAGTACTTC. Encoded protein: CATGQETQYF.

This sequence joins TRBV9 and TRBJ1-5; D is possibly TRBD1 (6 bases). From germline, CDR1 is SGDLS and CDR2 YYNGEE. CDR3 size: 14 residues. The V end was cut by 0 bases, the J end by 7 bases, with 11 bases between. In DNA, the CDR3 is TGTGCCAGCAGCGTAGGACAGGAGGGACAGCCCCAGCATTTT. It specifies CASSVGQEGQPQHF.

The rearrangement joins TRBV5-1 to TRBJ2-1, with D perhaps TRBD1 (6 bases). Trimming removed 0 bases at V and 1 base at J, with 11 bases between. The CDR3 spans 16 residues. The germline V gene has CDR1 SGHRS and CDR2 YFSETQ. The CDR3 DNA is TGCGCCAGCAGCTTGGGACAGACAGGTTCCTACAATGAGCAGTTCTTC. Residues: CASSLGQTGSYNEQFF.

The chain is built from TRBV7-9 and TRBJ2-7; 7 bases line up with TRBD2. The J segment lost 2 bases and the V segment lost 5 bases, leaving 3 bases of the junction unmatched. The V gene's germline CDR1 is SEHNR and CDR2 FQNEAQ (reference sequence). This CDR3 has 13 amino acids. DNA for the CDR3: TGTGCCAGCAGCATCCTAGCGGCCTACGAGCAGTACTTC. Protein: CASSILAAYEQYF.

V and J are TRBV28 and TRBJ2-2; a weak D match, TRBD1 (5 bases). CDR1 is MDHEN and CDR2 is SYDVKM in the germline V gene. CDR3 length equals 16 residues. V lost 3 bases and J lost 1, with 12 bases in between. The CDR3 here is CASSFFIGENTGELFF. The CDR3 coding sequence is TGTGCCAGCAGTTTCTTTATAGGGGAGAACACCGGGGAGCTGTTTTTT.

The V and J genes are TRBV5-1 and TRBJ2-1, with D tentatively TRBD2 (5 bases). The V gene's germline CDR1 is SGHRS and CDR2 YFSETQ. Trimming cost V 0 bases and J 6 bases, with 7 bases left between them. The CDR3 is 13 residues long. The CDR3 protein is CASSLATSNEQFF. In DNA, the CDR3 is TGCGCCAGCAGCTTGGCCACTAGCAATGAGCAGTTCTTC.

The genes are TRBV5-1 and TRBJ2-7; 9 bases are a match to TRBD2. The CDR3 spans 15 residues. CDR1 and CDR2 (germline): SGHRS, YFSETQ. V gave up 0 bases and J gave up 2 bases; unmatched junction bases: 3. CDR3: CASSLAGGRAYEQYF. The CDR3 DNA reads as TGCGCCAGCAGCTTGGCTGGCGGGAGGGCCTACGAGCAGTACTTC. Full variable domain (outside the CDR3, taken from reference TRBV5-1 and TRBJ2-7): KAGVTQTPRYLIKTRGQQVTLSCSPISGHRSVSWYQQTPGQGLQFLFEYFSETQRNKGNFPGRFSGRQFSNSRSEMNVSTLELGDSALYLCASSLAGGRAYEQYFGPGTRLTVT.

V gene TRBV9 combines with J gene TRBJ2-5, with D tentatively TRBD1 (5 bases). The J call may be faulty, since TRBJ2-7 better matches the DNA end. Germline V gene lookup returns CDR1 SGDLS and CDR2 YYNGEE. CDR3 length equals 15 residues. The CDR3 DNA reads as TGTGCCAGCAGCGTGTCTCCCAGGGCCCTCTACGAGCAGTACTTC. This sequence encodes CASSVSPRALYEQYF.

J is TRBJ1-2 and V is TRBV5-6; D uncertain. Germline CDR1 reads SGHDT; CDR2 reads YYEEEE. V was cut by 0 bases and J by 3 bases, with 6 bases left in between. The CDR3 is 13 amino acids. The CDR3 reads CASSLAGYYGYTF. The CDR3 nucleotides are TGTGCCAGCAGCTTGGCGGGCTACTATGGCTACACCTTC.

The chain joins TRBV6-1 to TRBJ1-5, with no clear D. V lost 2 bases, J lost 0 bases, and 5 bases lay in between. This CDR3 is built from 14 residues. CDR1 is MNHNS, CDR2 SASEGT, per germline. The CDR3 here is CASSESRSNQPQHF. The CDR3 nucleotides read TGTGCCAGCAGTGAAAGTCGTAGCAATCAGCCCCAGCATTTT.

This clone has just one count. This rearrangement joins TRBV2 to TRBJ2-5; D gene unclear. The better agreement between TRBJ2-7 and the DNA end casts doubt on the J call. CDR3 length equals 10 residues. Germline assignment: CDR1 SNHLY and CDR2 FYNNEI. DNA of the CDR3: TGTGCCAGCAGGTACTACGAGCAGTACTTC. It yields the protein CASRYYEQYF.

This chain connects TRBV4-2 to TRBJ2-1; 10 bases agree with TRBD2. The germline CDR1 and CDR2 sequences are LGHNA and YNFKEQ. V gave up 1 base and J gave up 4 bases; unmatched junction bases: 13. The CDR3 runs to 19 residues. CDR3: CASSQGTRETSGWYNEQFF. In nucleotides, the CDR3 is TGTGCCAGCAGCCAAGGGACGAGAGAGACTAGCGGGTGGTACAATGAGCAGTTCTTC.

The chain uses TRBV6-5 and TRBJ2-7; D is ambiguous. The CDR3 is made up of 13 amino acids. V shed 5 bases and J shed 5 bases, with 13 bases lying between them. The germline CDR1 and CDR2 sequences are MNHEY and SVGAGI. The chain's CDR3 is CASSRGLGNEQYF. CDR3 coding DNA: TGTGCCAGCAGTAGAGGCCTAGGGAACGAGCAGTACTTC.

V gene TRBV27 combines with J gene TRBJ2-1; D is perhaps TRBD2 (6 bases). Germline loops: CDR1 MNHEY, CDR2 SMNVEV (reference sequence). The germline V and J ends were trimmed by 4 bases and 1 base, with 11 bases remaining between them. There are 15 residues in the CDR3. The CDR3 DNA reads TGTGCCAGCAGTTGGATAGCGGCGTCCTACAATGAGCAGTTCTTC. Residues: CASSWIAASYNEQFF.

The DNA of the CDR3 is TGTGCCAGTACGGTGAATTCACCCCTCCACTTT. Protein product: CASTVNSPLHF. V is TRBV19 and J is TRBJ1-6; D gene ambiguous. The germline CDR1 and CDR2 sequences are LNHDA and SQIVND (reference sequence). CDR3 size: 11 residues. The V end lost 7 bases, the J end lost 7 bases, and 5 bases lay between the germline ends.

This chain joins TRBV11-3 and TRBJ2-1; D unresolved. The CDR3 is made up of 14 amino acids. Germline V gene data show CDR1 as SGHNT and CDR2 as YENEEA. V shed 2 bases and J shed 0 bases, with 5 bases lying between them. The CDR3 reads CASSLMGSYNEQFF. The CDR3 DNA sequence: TGTGCCAGCAGCTTAATGGGCTCCTACAATGAGCAGTTCTTC.